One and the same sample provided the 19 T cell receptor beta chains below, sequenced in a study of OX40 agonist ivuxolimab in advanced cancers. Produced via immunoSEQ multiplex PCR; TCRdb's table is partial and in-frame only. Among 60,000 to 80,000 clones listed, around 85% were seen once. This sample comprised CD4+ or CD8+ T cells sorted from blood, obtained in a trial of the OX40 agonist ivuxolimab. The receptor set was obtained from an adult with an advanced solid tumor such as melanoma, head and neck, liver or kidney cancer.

Here the CDR3 reads CASSVNGGSDTQYF. DNA of the CDR3: TGTGCCAGCAGCGTAAATGGGGGGTCCGATACGCAGTATTTT. The chain couples TRBV9 to TRBJ2-3, with a possible D match to TRBD2 (6 bases). In germline, CDR1 is SGDLS, CDR2 YYNGEE. The V end was cut by 1 base, the J end by 6 bases, with 12 bases between. This CDR3 is built from 14 residues.

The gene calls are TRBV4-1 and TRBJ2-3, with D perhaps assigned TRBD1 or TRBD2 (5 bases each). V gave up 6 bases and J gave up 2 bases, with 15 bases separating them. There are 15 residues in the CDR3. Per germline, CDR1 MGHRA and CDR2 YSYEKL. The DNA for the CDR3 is TGCGCCAGCAGTCCGGGACCTTCCCACACAGATACGCAGTATTTT. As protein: CASSPGPSHTDTQYF.

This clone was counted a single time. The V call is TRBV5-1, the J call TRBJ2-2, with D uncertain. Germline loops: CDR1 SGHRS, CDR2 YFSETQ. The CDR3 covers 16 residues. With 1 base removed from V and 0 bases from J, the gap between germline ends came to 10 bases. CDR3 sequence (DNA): TGCGCCAGCAGCTTGACGACAAGGACGAACACCGGGGAGCTGTTTTTT. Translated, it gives CASSLTTRTNTGELFF.

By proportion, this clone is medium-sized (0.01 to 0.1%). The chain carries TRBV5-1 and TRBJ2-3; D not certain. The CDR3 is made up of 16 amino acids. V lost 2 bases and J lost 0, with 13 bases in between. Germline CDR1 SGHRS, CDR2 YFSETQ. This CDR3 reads CASSLINPHSTDTQYF. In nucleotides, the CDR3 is TGCGCCAGCAGCTTAATAAATCCGCATAGCACAGATACGCAGTATTTT.

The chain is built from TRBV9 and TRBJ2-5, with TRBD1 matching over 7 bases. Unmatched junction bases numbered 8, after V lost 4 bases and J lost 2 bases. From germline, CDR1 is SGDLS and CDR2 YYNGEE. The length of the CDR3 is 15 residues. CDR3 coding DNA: TGTGCCAGCAGCCCGCAGTGGGACAGTCAAGAGACCCAGTACTTC. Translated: CASSPQWDSQETQYF.

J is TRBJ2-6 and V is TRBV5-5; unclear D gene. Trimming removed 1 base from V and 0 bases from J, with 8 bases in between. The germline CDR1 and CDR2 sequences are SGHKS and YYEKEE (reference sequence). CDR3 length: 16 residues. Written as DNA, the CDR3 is TGTGCCAGCAGCTTGCGGATGATCTCTGGGGCCAACGTCCTGACTTTC. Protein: CASSLRMISGANVLTF.

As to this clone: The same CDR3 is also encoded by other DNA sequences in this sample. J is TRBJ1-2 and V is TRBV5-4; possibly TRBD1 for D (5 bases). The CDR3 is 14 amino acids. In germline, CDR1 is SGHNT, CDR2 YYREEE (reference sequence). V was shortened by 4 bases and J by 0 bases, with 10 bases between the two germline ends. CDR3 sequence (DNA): TGTGCCAGCAGCCCTGGACAAACTAACTATGGCTACACCTTC. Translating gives CASSPGQTNYGYTF.

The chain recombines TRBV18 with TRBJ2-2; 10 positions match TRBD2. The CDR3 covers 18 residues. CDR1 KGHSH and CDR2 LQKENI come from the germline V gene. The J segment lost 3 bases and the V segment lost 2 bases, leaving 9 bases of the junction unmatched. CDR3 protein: CASSPSSGSKVDTGELFF. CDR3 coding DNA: TGTGCCAGCTCACCATCTAGCGGGAGTAAGGTGGACACCGGGGAGCTGTTTTTT.

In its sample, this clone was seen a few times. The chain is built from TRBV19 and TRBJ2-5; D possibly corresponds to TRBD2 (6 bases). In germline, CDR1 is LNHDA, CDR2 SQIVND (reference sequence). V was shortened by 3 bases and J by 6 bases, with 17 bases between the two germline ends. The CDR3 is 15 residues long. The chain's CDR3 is CASSIGAGSDKTQYF. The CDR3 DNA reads TGTGCCAGTAGTATTGGGGCGGGGAGTGATAAGACCCAGTACTTC.

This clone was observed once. CDR3 nucleotides: TGTGCCAGCAGCTTGGCCCTCTCCTACAATGAGCAGTTCTTC. This gives the protein CASSLALSYNEQFF. This chain links TRBV5-6 with TRBJ2-1; D ambiguous. Germline CDR1 reads SGHDT; CDR2 reads YYEEEE. CDR3 length: 14 residues. V was cut by 0 bases and J by 0 bases, with 4 bases left in between.

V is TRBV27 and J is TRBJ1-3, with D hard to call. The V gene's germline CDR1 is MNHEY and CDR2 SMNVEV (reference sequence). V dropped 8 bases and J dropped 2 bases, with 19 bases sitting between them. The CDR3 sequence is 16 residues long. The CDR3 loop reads CASAGLYSAAGNTIYF. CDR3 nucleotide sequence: TGTGCCAGCGCAGGCCTTTACTCTGCCGCTGGAAACACCATATATTTT.

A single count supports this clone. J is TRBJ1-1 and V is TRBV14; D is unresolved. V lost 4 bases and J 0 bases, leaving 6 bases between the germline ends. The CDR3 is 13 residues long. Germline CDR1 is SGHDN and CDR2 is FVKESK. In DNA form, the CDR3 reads TGTGCCAGCAGCCGATTTATGAACACTGAAGCTTTCTTT. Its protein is CASSRFMNTEAFF.

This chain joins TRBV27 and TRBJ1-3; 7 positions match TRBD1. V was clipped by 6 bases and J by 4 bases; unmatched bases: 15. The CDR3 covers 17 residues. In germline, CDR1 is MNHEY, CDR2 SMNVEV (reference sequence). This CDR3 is CASSKGGTGYPGNTIYF. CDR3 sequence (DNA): TGTGCCAGCAGCAAAGGGGGCACAGGGTATCCAGGAAACACCATATATTTT.

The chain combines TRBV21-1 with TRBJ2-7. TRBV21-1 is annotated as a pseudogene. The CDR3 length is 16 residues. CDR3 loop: CASSNLSLNLGHEQYV. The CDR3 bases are TGTGCCAGCAGCAATCTAAGTCTGAATCTCGGTCACGAGCAGTACGTC.

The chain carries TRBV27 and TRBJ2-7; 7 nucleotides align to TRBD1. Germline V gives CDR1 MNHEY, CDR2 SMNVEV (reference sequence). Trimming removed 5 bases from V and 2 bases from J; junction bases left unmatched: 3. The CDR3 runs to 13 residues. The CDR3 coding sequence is TGTGCCAGCAGTAAGACAGGGACCTACGAGCAGTACGTC. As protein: CASSKTGTYEQYV.

The CDR3 DNA reads TGTGCCAGCAGCATCGCTAGCGGAACCACAGATACGCAGTATTTT. Encoded protein: CASSIASGTTDTQYF. The rearrangement links TRBV7-9 to TRBJ2-3, with 7 bases that match TRBD2. There are 15 residues in the CDR3. With V trimmed by 5 bases and J by 2 bases, 7 bases remained unmatched. Germline CDR1 SEHNR, CDR2 FQNEAQ (reference sequence).

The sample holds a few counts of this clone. CDR3 protein: CATSSPMDSHNYGYTF. CDR3 nucleotide sequence: TGTGCCACCAGCTCGCCCATGGACAGCCATAACTATGGCTACACCTTC. The chain is built from TRBV15 and TRBJ1-2, with D possibly matching TRBD1 (6 bases). The CDR3 has 16 amino acids. Trimming shortened V by 5 bases and J by 1 base, and 17 bases separated the two germline ends. The germline gives CDR1 LNHNV, CDR2 YYDKDF (reference sequence). Full variable domain (rest looked up from reference TRBV15 and TRBJ1-2): DAMVIQNPRYQVTQFGKPVTLSCSQTLNHNVMYWYQQKSSQAPKLLFHYYDKDFNNEADTPDNFQSRRPNTSFCFLDIRSPGLGDTAMYLCATSSPMDSHNYGYTFGSGTRLTVV.

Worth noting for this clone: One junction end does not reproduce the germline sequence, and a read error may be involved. The CDR3, as DNA: TGTGCCAGCAGCTGGCCGGGACAGGGGCCCCCCAAAGACATTCAGTACTTC. This codes for CASSWPGQGPPKDIQYF. The V call is TRBV5-4, the J call TRBJ2-4, with 10 bases identical to TRBD1. This CDR3 region has 17 residues. Germline V gene sequence: CDR1 SGHNT, CDR2 YYREEE (reference sequence).

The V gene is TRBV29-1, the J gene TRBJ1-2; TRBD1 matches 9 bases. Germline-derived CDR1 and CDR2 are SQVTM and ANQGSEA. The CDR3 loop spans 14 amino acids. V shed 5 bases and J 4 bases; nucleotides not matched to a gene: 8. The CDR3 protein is CSVLNRGRGYGYTF. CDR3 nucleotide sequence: TGCAGCGTTCTTAACAGGGGGCGCGGCTATGGCTACACCTTC. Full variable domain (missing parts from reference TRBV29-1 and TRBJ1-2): SAVISQKPSRDICQRGTSLTIQCQVDSQVTMMFWYRQQPGQSLTLIATANQGSEATYESGFVIDKFPISRPNLTFSTLTVSNMSPEDSSIYLCSVLNRGRGYGYTFGSGTRLTVV.